Reported below is one T cell receptor beta chain. This clone was picked up a small number of times. Its antigen is not yet known. It has no much larger one-base neighbor in the sample; base qualities were not kept. This sample is part of a study of CD8+ T cells in alopecia areata (dated by TCRdb to the late 2010s). Background on the whole study: The treated patients took part in an open-label pilot trial in which moderate-to-severe alopecia areata was treated with oral tofacitinib at 5 to 10 mg twice daily. Scalp tissue and sorted CD4+ and CD8+ peripheral blood T cells from patchy and totalis/universalis alopecia areata patients and from healthy controls were covered by human TCRbeta sequencing. Scalp clonality was compared across normal scalp (n=4), patchy alopecia areata scalp (n=8), and alopecia totalis/universalis scalp (n=8). High-throughput TCRbeta sequencing was used to examine T cell clonal expansion in alopecia areata in both the C3H/HeJ mouse model and human patients. Tofacitinib was given for 6 to 18 months, followed by 6 months of follow-up off drug to assess delayed response and recurrence. immunoSEQ multiplex PCR using 35 Vbeta forward primers and 13 Jbeta reverse primers was used to amplify TCRbeta CDR3 regions. RNA was obtained with the PAXgene miRNA kit for fixed scalp, the miRNeasy kit for PBMCs, and the RNeasy kit for mouse skin. Biopsies were taken from tofacitinib-treated patients at baseline and at 4 and 24 weeks of treatment, and a later scalp biopsy was taken in several of the tofacitinib-treated patients.

The library was made by the immunoSEQ multiplex PCR assay. To provide template for TCR sequencing, every sample had RNA extracted and reverse transcribed into cDNA. SuperScript III was used to make first-strand cDNA, primed with a 2:1 mix of oligo-dT and random hexamers. A synthetic immune receptor repertoire was used to assess amplification bias, and residual bias was removed computationally. Turning to the authors' computational methods: Raw reads were preprocessed to remove errors, and CDR3 was defined by IMGT conventions from the conserved cysteine to phenylalanine. Clonality was computed as 1 minus the Shannon entropy, with the entropy normalized by log2 of the number of productive unique TCRs. Scalp TCRbeta sequences were cross-referenced with sorted blood CD4 and CD8 repertoires so that the CD4 or CD8 identity of scalp clones could be inferred. TCRdb limited this immuneACCESS table to in-frame rearrangements with V and J called. A share of clones is missing; checked studies link under half to unresolved V genes, and the rest is unexplained. V and J calls and clone size are copied from that table; D and trimming were computed from the DNA. The sample has some 13,000 clones on record, roughly 55% of them singletons. The ten largest clones capture under 25% of the sample.

Broad study findings and their caveats: Compared with mice, TCR sequences shared between patients were less clear, possibly partly because of HLA diversity across the patient population. Scalp TCR repertoire analysis is complicated because resident alphabeta T cells in normal human skin are also sequenced, whereas mouse skin is dominated by gammadelta T cells. Lesional scalp, especially in alopecia totalis/universalis, showed higher clonality and more expanded CD8+ clones than normal scalp, suggesting antigenic drive.

CDR1 and CDR2, looked up from the germline V gene, are SGHTA and FQGTGA. The CDR3 runs 14 amino acids, cysteine and phenylalanine included. The kept DNA is CDR3 alone, 42 bases in frame from the first base. Peripheral blood and lesional scalp punch biopsies were obtained from patients with alopecia areata. Human scalp biopsies went straight into PAXgene tissue containers for immediate fixation. The receptor's source is a human donor with alopecia areata. The specimen sequenced was skin. This receptor chain uses TRBV7-3 and TRBJ2-5; 9 of the junction bases match TRBD1. Gene TRBJ2-7 matches the end of the DNA better, so the J call may be wrong. The base sequence is TGTGCCAGCAGCTTATTGGGACAGGGCTACGAGCAGTACTTC. It specifies CASSLLGQGYEQYF.